This T cell receptor beta chain comes out of a study of CD8 T cells in Susac syndrome. An amount of RNA that ranged from 0.5 to 1 ug was reverse transcribed with random hexamers. TCRdb passed the immunoSEQ multiplex PCR reads through MiXCR, listing each CDR3 protein once. The sample lists about 200,000 distinct CDR3 sequences, over 90% occurring once. Per the germline V gene, CDR1 is GTSNPN and CDR2 is SVGIG (reference sequence). CDR3 size: 11 residues. The TCR originated in a human donor with multiple sclerosis. V is TRBV30 and J is TRBJ1-1, with D hard to call. Sequences were obtained from CD4+ T cells from PBMCs. DNA for the CDR3: TGTGTCCTCACGGACCGGATTGAAGCTTTCTTT. Its translation is CVLTDRIEAFF.